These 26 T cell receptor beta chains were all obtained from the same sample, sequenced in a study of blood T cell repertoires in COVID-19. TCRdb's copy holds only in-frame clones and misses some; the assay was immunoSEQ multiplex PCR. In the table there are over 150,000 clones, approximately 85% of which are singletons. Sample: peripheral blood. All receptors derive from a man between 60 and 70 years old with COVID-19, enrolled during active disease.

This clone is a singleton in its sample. The CDR3 coding sequence is TGTGCCAGCAGCAACCCGCCACTAGCGGACCCCTACAATGAGCAGTTCTTC. This codes for CASSNPPLADPYNEQFF. The chain couples TRBV21-1 to TRBJ2-1; the table's D gene call, TRBD2, was not cross checked with the DNA. TRBV21-1 is deemed a pseudogene. The CDR3 has 17 residues.

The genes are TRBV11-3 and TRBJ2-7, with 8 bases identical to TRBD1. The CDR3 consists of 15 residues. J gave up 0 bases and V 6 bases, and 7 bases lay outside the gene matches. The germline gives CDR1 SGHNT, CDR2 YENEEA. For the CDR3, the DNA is TGTGCCAGCAGTTCAACAGGGGGTCCCTCCTACGAGCAGTACTTC. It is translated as CASSSTGGPSYEQYF.

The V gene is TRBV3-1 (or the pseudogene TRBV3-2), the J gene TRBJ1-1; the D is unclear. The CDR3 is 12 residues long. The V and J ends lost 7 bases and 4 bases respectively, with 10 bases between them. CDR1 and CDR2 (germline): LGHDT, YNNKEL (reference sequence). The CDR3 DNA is TGTGCCAGCACCAACAACCCCACTGAAGCTTTCTTT. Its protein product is CASTNNPTEAFF.

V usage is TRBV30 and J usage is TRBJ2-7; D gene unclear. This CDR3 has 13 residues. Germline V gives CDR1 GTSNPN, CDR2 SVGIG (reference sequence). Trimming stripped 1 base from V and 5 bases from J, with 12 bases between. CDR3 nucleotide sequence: TGTGCCTGGAGTGGAGGAGTAGCTAACGAGCAGTACTTC. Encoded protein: CAWSGGVANEQYF.

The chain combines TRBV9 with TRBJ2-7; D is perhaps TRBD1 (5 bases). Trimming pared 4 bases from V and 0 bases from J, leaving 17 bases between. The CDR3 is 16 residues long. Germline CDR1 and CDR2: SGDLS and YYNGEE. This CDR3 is CASSTTGNPLSYEQYF. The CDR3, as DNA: TGTGCCAGCAGCACTACAGGCAACCCGCTCTCCTACGAGCAGTACTTC.

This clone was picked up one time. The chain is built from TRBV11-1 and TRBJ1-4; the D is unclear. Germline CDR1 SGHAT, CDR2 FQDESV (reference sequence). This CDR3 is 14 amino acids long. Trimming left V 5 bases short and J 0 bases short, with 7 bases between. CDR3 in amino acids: CASSEKATNEKLFF. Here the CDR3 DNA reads TGTGCCAGCAGCGAGAAAGCAACTAATGAAAAACTGTTTTTT.

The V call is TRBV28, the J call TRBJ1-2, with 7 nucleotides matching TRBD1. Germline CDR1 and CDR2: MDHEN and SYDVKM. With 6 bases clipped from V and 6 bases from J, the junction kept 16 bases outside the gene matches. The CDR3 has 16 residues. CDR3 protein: CASSSIPTGAVHGYTF. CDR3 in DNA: TGTGCCAGCAGCTCAATCCCCACAGGGGCTGTCCATGGCTACACCTTC.

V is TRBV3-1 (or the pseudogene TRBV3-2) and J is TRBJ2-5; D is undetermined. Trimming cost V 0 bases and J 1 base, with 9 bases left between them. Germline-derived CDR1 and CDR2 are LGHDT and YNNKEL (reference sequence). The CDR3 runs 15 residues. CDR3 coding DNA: TGTGCCAGCAGCCAAGATGCCGGGTTCCAAGAGACCCAGTACTTC. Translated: CASSQDAGFQETQYF.

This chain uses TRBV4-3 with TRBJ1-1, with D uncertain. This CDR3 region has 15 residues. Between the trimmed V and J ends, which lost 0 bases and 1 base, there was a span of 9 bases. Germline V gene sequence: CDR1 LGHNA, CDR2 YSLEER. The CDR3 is CASSQDPSPNTEAFF. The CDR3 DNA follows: TGCGCCAGCAGCCAAGACCCGAGTCCGAACACTGAAGCTTTCTTT.

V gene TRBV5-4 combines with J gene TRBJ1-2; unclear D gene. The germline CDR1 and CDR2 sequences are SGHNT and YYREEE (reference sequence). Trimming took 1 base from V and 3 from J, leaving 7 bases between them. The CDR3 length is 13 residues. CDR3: CASSLSRYYGYTF. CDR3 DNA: TGTGCCAGCAGCTTGTCGCGGTACTATGGCTACACCTTC. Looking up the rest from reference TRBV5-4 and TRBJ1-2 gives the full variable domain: ETGVTQSPTHLIKTRGQQVTLRCSSQSGHNTVSWYQQALGQGPQFIFQYYREEENGRGNFPPRFSGLQFPNYSSELNVNALELDDSALYLCASSLSRYYGYTFGSGTRLTVV.

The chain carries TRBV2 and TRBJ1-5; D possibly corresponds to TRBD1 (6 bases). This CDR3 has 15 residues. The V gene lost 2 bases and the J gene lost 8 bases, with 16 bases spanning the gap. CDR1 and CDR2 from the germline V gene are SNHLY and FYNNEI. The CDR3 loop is CASSERQGIGKPQHF. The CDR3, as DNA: TGTGCCAGCAGTGAACGGCAGGGGATAGGGAAGCCCCAGCATTTT. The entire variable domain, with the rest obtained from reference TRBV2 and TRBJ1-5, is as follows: EPEVTQTPSHQVTQMGQEVILRCVPISNHLYFYWYRQILGQKVEFLVSFYNNEISEKSEIFDDQFSVERPDGSNFTLKIRSTKLEDSAMYFCASSERQGIGKPQHFGDGTRLSIL.

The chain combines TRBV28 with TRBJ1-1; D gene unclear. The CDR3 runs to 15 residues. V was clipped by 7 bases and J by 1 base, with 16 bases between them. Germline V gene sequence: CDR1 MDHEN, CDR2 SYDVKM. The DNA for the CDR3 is TGTGCCAGCATCCCGGGTGGAGGAGGGAACACTGAAGCTTTCTTT. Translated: CASIPGGGGNTEAFF.

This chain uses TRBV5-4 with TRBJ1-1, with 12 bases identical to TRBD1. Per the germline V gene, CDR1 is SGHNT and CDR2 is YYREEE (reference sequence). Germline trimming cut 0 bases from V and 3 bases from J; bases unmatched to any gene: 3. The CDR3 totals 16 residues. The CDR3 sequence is CASSLGGTGGYTEAFF. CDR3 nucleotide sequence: TGTGCCAGCAGCTTGGGGGGGACAGGGGGCTACACTGAAGCTTTCTTT.

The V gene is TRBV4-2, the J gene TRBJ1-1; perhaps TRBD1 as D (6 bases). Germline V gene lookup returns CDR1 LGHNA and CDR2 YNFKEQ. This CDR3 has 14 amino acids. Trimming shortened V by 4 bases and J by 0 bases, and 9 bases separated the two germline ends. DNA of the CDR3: TGTGCCAGCAGCCCCGGACAGCTGAACACTGAAGCTTTCTTT. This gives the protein CASSPGQLNTEAFF.

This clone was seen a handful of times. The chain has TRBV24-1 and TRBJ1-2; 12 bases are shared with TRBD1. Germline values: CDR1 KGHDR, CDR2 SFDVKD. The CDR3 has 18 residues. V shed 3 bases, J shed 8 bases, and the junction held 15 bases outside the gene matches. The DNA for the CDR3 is TGTGCCACCAGTGATCCTGCTGTCCGGGACAGGGGGCATTTCGGCTACACCTTC. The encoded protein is CATSDPAVRDRGHFGYTF.

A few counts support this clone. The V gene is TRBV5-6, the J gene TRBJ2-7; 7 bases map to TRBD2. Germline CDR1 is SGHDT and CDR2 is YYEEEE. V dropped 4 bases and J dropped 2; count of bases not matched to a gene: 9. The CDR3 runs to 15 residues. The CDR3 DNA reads TGTGCCAGCAGCCCTCCGGGACTACCGACCTACGAGCAGTACTTC. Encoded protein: CASSPPGLPTYEQYF.

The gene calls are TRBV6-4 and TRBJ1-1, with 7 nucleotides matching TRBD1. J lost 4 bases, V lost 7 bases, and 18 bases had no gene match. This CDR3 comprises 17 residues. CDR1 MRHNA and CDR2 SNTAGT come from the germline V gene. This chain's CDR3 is CASKSQRDRLEITEAFF. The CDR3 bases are TGTGCCAGCAAATCACAACGGGACAGACTTGAGATCACTGAAGCTTTCTTT.

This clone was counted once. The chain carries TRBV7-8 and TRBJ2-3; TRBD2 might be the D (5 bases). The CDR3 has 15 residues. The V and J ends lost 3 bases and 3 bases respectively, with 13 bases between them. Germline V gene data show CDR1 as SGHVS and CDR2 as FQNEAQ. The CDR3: CASSLDFFLTDTQYF. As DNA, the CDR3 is TGTGCCAGCAGCTTGGACTTCTTTCTGACAGATACGCAGTATTTT.

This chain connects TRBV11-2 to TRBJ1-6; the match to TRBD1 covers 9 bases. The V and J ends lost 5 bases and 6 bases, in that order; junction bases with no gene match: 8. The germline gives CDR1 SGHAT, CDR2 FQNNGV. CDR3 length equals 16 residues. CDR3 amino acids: CASSPQGAISNSPLHF. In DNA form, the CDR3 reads TGTGCCAGCAGCCCACAGGGGGCGATAAGTAATTCACCCCTCCACTTT.

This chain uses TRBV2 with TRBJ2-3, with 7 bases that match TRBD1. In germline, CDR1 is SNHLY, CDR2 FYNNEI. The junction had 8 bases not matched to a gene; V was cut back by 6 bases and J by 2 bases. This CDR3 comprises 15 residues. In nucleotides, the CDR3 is TGTGCCAGCAGATTTCAGGGGGTCCCCACAGATACGCAGTATTTT. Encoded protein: CASRFQGVPTDTQYF.

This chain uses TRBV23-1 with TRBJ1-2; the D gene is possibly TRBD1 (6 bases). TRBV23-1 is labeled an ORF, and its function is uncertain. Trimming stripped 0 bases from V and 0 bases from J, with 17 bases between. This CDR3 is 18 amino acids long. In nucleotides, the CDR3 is TGCGCCAGCAGTCAATCGCCCAAACCGGGACAAGCTAACTATGGCTACACCTTC. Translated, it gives CASSQSPKPGQANYGYTF.

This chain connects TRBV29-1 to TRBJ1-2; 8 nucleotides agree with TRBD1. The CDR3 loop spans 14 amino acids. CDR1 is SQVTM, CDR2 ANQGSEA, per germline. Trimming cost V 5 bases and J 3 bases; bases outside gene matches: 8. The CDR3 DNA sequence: TGCAGCGTTAGTCTCGGGACAGGCGACTATGGCTACACCTTC. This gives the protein CSVSLGTGDYGYTF. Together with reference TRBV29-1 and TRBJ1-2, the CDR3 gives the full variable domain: SAVISQKPSRDICQRGTSLTIQCQVDSQVTMMFWYRQQPGQSLTLIATANQGSEATYESGFVIDKFPISRPNLTFSTLTVSNMSPEDSSIYLCSVSLGTGDYGYTFGSGTRLTVV.

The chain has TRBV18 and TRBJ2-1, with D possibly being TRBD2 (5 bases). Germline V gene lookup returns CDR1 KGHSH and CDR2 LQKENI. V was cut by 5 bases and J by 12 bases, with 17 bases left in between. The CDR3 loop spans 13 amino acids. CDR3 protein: CASSVNSRDSQFF. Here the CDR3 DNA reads TGTGCCAGCTCAGTAAACTCCCGGGATTCGCAGTTCTTC. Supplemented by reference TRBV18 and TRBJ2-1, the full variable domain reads NAGVMQNPRHLVRRRGQEARLRCSPMKGHSHVYWYRQLPEEGLKFMVYLQKENIIDESGMPKERFSAEFPKEGPSILRIQQVVRGDSAAYFCASSVNSRDSQFFGPGTRLTVL.

DNA for the CDR3: TGTGCCAGCTCACCACAATTGGGACAGGGTAATTCACCCCTCCACTTT. Amino acids: CASSPQLGQGNSPLHF. V is TRBV18 and J is TRBJ1-6; 9 bases match TRBD1. Per germline, CDR1 KGHSH and CDR2 LQKENI. CDR3 length equals 16 residues. Trimming removed 1 base from V and 6 bases from J; junction bases left unmatched: 4. Complete variable domain (other parts from reference TRBV18 and TRBJ1-6): NAGVMQNPRHLVRRRGQEARLRCSPMKGHSHVYWYRQLPEEGLKFMVYLQKENIIDESGMPKERFSAEFPKEGPSILRIQQVVRGDSAAYFCASSPQLGQGNSPLHFGNGTRLTVT.

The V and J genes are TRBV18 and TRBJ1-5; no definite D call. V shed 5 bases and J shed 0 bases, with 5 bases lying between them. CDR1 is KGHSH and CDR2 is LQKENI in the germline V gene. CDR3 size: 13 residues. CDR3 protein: CASSMASNQPQHF. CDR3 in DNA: TGTGCCAGCTCAATGGCTAGCAATCAGCCCCAGCATTTT.

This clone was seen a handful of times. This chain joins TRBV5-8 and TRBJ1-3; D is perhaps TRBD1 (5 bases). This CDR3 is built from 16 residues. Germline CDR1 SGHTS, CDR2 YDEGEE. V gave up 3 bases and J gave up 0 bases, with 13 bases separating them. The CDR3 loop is CASSYGQGSSGNTIYF. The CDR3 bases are TGTGCCAGCAGCTACGGCCAGGGATCCTCTGGAAACACCATATATTTT.